Sequencing of this TCR beta chain was carried out in a study of cytomegalovirus exposure and HLA in healthy donors. Here immunoSEQ multiplex PCR was the method, and the copy in TCRdb shows in-frame clones only, minus some. The sample has nearly 200,000 clones, roughly 84% seen once. The J segment lost 6 bases and the V segment lost 0 bases, leaving 10 bases of the junction unmatched. Germline assignment: CDR1 MNHEY and CDR2 SMNVEV (reference sequence). The CDR3 is 18 amino acids. The chain is built from TRBV27 and TRBJ2-1, with 11 nucleotides matching TRBD2. The specimen sequenced was PBMCs. This sequence originates from a woman in her 30s in good health and CMV-seropositive. This CDR3 is CASSLSFVRLAGGNEQFF. The CDR3 bases are TGTGCCAGCAGTTTATCGTTTGTGAGGCTAGCGGGAGGCAATGAGCAGTTCTTC.